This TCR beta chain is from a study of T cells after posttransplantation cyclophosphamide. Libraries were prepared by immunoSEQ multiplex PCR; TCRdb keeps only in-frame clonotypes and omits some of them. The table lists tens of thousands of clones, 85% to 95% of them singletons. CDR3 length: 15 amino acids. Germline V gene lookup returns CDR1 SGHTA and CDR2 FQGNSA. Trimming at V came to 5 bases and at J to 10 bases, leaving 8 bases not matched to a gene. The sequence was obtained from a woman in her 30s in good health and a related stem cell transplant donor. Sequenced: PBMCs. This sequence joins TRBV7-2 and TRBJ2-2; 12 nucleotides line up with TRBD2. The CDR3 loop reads CASSTGLAGIPELFF. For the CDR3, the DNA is TGTGCCAGCAGCACCGGACTAGCGGGGATCCCGGAGCTGTTTTTT.